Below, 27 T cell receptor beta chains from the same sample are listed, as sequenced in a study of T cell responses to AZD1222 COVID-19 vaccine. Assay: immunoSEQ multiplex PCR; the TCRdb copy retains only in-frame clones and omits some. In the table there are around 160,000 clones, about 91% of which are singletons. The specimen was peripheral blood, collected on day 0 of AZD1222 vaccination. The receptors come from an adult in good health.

The DNA of the CDR3 is TGTGCCAGTAGTTGGGCAGGCTTTGAAAAACTGTTTTTT. It specifies CASSWAGFEKLFF. The chain uses TRBV19 and TRBJ1-4; D gene ambiguous. The CDR3 extends over 13 amino acids. Germline CDR1 is LNHDA and CDR2 is SQIVND (reference sequence). V was shortened by 5 bases and J by 7 bases, with 11 bases between the two germline ends. The full variable domain, its missing parts supplied by reference TRBV19 and TRBJ1-4, is DGGITQSPKYLFRKEGQNVTLSCEQNLNHDAMYWYRQDPGQGLRLIYYSQIVNDFQKGDIAEGYSVSREKKESFPLTVTSAQKNPTAFYLCASSWAGFEKLFFGSGTQLSVL.

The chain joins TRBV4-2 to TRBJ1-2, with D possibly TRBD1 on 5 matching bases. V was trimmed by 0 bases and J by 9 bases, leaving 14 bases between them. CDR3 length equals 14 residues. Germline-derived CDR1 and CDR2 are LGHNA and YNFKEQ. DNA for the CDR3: TGTGCCAGCAGCCAAGACCCAGGGCGGGATCGCTACACCTTC. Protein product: CASSQDPGRDRYTF.

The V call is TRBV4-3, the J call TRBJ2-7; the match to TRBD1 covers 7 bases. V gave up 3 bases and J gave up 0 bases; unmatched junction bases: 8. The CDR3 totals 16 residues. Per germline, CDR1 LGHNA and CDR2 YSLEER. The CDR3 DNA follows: TGCGCCAGCAGCCATTCCGACAGGGCCCTCTCCTACGAGCAGTACTTC. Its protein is CASSHSDRALSYEQYF.

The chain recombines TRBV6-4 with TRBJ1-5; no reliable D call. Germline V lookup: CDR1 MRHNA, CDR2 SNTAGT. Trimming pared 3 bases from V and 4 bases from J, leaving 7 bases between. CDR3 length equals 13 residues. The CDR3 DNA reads TGTGCCAGCAGTGAGAGTCCGAATCAGCCCCAGCATTTT. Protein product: CASSESPNQPQHF.

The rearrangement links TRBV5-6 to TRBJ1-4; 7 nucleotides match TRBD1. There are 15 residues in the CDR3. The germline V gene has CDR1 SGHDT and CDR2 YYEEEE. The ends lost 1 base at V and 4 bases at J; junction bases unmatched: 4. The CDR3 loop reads CASSLRQGLNEKLFF. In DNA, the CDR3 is TGTGCCAGCAGCTTGAGACAGGGACTTAATGAAAAACTGTTTTTT.

The CDR3 DNA sequence: TGTGCCGCCGGGTCAAAGCTAACATATGGCTACACCTTC. Encoded protein: CAAGSKLTYGYTF. This chain joins TRBV6-5 and TRBJ1-2; D is unclear. Trimming shortened V by 11 bases and J by 5 bases, and 18 bases separated the two germline ends. CDR1 is MNHEY, CDR2 SVGAGI, per germline. CDR3 length: 13 amino acids.

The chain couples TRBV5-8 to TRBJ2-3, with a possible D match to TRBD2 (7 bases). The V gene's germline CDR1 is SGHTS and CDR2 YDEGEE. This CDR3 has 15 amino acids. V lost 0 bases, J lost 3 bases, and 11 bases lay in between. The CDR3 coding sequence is TGTGCCAGCAGCTTGGTCGGGGGGCGAACAGATACGCAGTATTTT. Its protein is CASSLVGGRTDTQYF.

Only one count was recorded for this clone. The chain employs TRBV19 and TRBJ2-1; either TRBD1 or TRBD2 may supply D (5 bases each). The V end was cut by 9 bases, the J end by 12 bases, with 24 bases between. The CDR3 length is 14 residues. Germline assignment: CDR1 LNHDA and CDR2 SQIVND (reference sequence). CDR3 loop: CASASAGTPSGQFF. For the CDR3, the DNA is TGTGCCAGCGCCTCAGCTGGGACCCCAAGCGGGCAGTTCTTC. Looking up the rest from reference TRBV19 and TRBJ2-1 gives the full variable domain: DGGITQSPKYLFRKEGQNVTLSCEQNLNHDAMYWYRQDPGQGLRLIYYSQIVNDFQKGDIAEGYSVSREKKESFPLTVTSAQKNPTAFYLCASASAGTPSGQFFGPGTRLTVL.

The CDR3, as DNA: TGTGCCAGCAGCTTGGGGACAGGGGGGAGCAATCAGCCCCAGCATTTT. Residues: CASSLGTGGSNQPQHF. The V and J genes are TRBV5-5 and TRBJ1-5, with 10 bases that match TRBD1. The CDR3 length is 16 residues. Germline-derived CDR1 and CDR2 are SGHKS and YYEKEE (reference sequence). V lost 0 bases, J lost 1 base, and 1 base stayed unmatched. The full variable domain, its missing parts supplied by reference TRBV5-5 and TRBJ1-5, is DAGVTQSPTHLIKTRGQQVTLRCSPISGHKSVSWYQQVLGQGPQFIFQYYEKEERGRGNFPDRFSARQFPNYSSELNVNALLLGDSALYLCASSLGTGGSNQPQHFGDGTRLSIL.

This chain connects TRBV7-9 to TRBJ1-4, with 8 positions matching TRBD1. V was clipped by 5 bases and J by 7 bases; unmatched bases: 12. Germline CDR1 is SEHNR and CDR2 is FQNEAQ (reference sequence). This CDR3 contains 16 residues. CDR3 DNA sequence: TGTGCCAGCAGCCCCACGGGGGACAGGACCCCTGAAAAACTGTTTTTT. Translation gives CASSPTGDRTPEKLFF.

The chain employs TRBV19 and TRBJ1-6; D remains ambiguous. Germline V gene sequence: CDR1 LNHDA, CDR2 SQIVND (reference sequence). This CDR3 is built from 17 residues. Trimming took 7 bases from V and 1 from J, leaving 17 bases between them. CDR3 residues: CASTLRTIGSYNSPLHF. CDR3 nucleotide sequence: TGTGCCAGTACCCTCCGGACGATTGGTTCCTATAATTCACCCCTCCACTTT.

The CDR3 spells CASSPEGLARPQHF. The CDR3, as DNA: TGCGCCAGCAGCCCGGAAGGGTTGGCCCGGCCCCAGCATTTT. This rearrangement joins TRBV4-1 to TRBJ1-5, with D uncertain. V was cut by 4 bases and J by 9 bases, with 16 bases left in between. CDR3 length equals 14 residues. Germline CDR1 and CDR2: MGHRA and YSYEKL.

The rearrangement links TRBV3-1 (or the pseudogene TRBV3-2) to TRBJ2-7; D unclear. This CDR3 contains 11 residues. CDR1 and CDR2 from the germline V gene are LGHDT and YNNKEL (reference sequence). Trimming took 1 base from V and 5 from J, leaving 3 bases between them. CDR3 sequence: CASSQGHEQYF. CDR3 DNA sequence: TGTGCCAGCAGCCAAGGACACGAGCAGTACTTC.

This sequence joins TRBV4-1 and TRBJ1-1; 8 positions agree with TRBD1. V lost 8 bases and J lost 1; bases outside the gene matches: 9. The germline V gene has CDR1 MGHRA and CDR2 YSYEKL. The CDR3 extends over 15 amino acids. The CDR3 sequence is CASSNEGTGNTEAFF. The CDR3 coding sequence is TGCGCCAGCTCGAATGAGGGGACAGGGAACACTGAAGCTTTCTTT.

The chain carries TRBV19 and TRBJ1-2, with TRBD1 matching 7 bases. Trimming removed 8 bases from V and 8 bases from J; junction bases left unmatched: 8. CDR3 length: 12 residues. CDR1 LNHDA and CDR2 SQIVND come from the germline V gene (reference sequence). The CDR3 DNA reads TGTGCCAGTCTTGGACAGGTCGGCGGCTACACCTTC. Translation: CASLGQVGGYTF.

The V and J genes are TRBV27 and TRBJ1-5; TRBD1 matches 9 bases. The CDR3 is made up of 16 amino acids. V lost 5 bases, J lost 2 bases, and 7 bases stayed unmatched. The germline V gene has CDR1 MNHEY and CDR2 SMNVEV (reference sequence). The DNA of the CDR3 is TGTGCCAGCAGTCCCGGGACAGGGCGGGGCAATCAGCCCCAGCATTTT. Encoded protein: CASSPGTGRGNQPQHF.

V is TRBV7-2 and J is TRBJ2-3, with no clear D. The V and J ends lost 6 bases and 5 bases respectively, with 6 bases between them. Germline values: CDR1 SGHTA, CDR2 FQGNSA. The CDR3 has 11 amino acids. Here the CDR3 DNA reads TGTGCCAGCAGATCAGGAGATACGCAGTATTTT. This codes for CASRSGDTQYF.

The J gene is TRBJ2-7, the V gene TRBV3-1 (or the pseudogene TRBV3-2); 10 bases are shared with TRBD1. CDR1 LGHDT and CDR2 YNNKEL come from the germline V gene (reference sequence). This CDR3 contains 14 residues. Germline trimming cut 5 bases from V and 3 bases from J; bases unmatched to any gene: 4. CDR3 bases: TGTGCCAGCAGCGCGGGGACAGGGGACTACGAGCAGTACTTC. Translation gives CASSAGTGDYEQYF.

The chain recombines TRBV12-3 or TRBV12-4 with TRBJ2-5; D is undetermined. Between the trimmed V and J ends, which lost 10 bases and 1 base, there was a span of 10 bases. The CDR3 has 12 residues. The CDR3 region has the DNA TGTGCCACTTCAGGTGGCCAAGAGACCCAGTACTTC. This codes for CATSGGQETQYF.

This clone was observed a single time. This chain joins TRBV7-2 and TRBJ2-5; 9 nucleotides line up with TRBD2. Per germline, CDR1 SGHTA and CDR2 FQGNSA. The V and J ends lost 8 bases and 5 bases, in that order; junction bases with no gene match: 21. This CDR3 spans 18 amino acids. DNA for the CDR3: TGTGCCAGCTATAAGGGTAGCGGGGGTCGGGAAGGATGGGAGACCCAGTACTTC. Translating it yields CASYKGSGGREGWETQYF. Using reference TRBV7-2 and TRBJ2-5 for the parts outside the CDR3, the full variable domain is GAGVSQSPSNKVTEKGKDVELRCDPISGHTALYWYRQSLGQGLEFLIYFQGNSAPDKSGLPSDRFSAERTGGSVSTLTIQRTQQEDSAVYLCASYKGSGGREGWETQYFGPGTRLLVL.

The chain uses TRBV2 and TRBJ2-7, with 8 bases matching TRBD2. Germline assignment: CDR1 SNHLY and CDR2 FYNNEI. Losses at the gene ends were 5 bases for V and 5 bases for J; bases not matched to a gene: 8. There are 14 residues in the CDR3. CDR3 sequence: CASSTGLAGNEQYF. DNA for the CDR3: TGTGCCAGCAGTACCGGACTAGCCGGCAACGAGCAGTACTTC.

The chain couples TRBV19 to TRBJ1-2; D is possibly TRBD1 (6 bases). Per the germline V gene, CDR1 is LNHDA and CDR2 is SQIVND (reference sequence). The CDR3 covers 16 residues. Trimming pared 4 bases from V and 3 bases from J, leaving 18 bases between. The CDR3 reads CASSTWTVPRDYGYTF. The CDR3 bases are TGTGCCAGTAGTACCTGGACAGTACCTAGGGACTATGGCTACACCTTC.

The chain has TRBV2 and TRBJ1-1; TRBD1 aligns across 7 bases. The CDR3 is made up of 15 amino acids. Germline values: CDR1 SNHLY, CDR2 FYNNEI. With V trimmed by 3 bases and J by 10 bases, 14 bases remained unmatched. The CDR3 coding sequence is TGTGCCAGCAGTGAGAGACAAGGACAGGTCCTTGGAGCTTTCTTT. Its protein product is CASSERQGQVLGAFF.

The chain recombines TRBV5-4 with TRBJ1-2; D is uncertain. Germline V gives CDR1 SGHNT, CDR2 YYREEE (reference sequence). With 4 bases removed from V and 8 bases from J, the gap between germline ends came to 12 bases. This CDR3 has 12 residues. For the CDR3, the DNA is TGTGCCAGCAGCCAACAAGGGTCCGGCTACACCTTC. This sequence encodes CASSQQGSGYTF.

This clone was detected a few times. CDR3 coding DNA: TGTGCCTGGACCAGGGAAGCTGAAGCTTTCTTT. Its translation: CAWTREAEAFF. V is TRBV30 and J is TRBJ1-1; tentatively, D is TRBD1 (5 bases). V shed 4 bases and J shed 6 bases, with 9 bases lying between them. The CDR3 totals 11 residues. Looked up from germline, CDR1 is GTSNPN and CDR2 is SVGIG (reference sequence).

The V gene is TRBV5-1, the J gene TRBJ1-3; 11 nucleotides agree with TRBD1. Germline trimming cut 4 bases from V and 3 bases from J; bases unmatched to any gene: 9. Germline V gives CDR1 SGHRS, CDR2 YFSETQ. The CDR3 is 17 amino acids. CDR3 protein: CASSALPGTGGGNTIYF. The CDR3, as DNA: TGCGCCAGCAGCGCACTGCCAGGGACAGGGGGTGGAAACACCATATATTTT.

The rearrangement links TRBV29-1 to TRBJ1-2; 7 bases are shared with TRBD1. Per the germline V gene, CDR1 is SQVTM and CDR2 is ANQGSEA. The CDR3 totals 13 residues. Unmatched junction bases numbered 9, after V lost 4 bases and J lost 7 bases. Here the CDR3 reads CSVGADRASGYTF. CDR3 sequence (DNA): TGCAGCGTTGGAGCCGACAGGGCGTCTGGCTACACCTTC.